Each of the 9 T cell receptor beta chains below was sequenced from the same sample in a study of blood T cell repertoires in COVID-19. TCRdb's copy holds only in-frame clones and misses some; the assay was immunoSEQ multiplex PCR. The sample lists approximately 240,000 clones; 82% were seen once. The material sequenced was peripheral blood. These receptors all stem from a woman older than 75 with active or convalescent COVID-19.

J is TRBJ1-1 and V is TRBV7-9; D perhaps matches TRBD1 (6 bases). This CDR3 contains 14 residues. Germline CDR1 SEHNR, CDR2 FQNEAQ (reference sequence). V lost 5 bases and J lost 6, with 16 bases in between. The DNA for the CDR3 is TGTGCCAGCAGCGAAACCGGGGGGCTTTCTGAAGCTTTCTTT. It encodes CASSETGGLSEAFF.

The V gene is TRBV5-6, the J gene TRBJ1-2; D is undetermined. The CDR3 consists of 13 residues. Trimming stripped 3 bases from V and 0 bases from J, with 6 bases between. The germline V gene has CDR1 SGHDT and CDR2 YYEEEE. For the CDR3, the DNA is TGTGCCAGCAGCTCGGTGACTAACTATGGCTACACCTTC. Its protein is CASSSVTNYGYTF.

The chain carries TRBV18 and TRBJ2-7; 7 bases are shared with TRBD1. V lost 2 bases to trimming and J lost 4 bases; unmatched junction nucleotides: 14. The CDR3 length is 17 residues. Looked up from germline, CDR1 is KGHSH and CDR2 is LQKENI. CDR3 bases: TGTGCCAGCTCACCAGGGGCCGACAGGGAACTGTCTTACGAGCAGTACTTC. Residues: CASSPGADRELSYEQYF. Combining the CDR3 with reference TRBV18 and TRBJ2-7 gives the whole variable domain NAGVMQNPRHLVRRRGQEARLRCSPMKGHSHVYWYRQLPEEGLKFMVYLQKENIIDESGMPKERFSAEFPKEGPSILRIQQVVRGDSAAYFCASSPGADRELSYEQYFGPGTRLTVT.

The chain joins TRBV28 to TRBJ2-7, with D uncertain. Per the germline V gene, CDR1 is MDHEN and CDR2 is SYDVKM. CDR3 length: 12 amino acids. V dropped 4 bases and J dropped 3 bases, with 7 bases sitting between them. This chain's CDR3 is CASSSLGYEQYF. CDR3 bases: TGTGCCAGCAGTTCTCTAGGCTACGAGCAGTACTTC. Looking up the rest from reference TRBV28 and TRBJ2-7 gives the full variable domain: DVKVTQSSRYLVKRTGEKVFLECVQDMDHENMFWYRQDPGLGLRLIYFSYDVKMKEKGDIPEGYSVSREKKERFSLILESASTNQTSMYLCASSSLGYEQYFGPGTRLTVT.

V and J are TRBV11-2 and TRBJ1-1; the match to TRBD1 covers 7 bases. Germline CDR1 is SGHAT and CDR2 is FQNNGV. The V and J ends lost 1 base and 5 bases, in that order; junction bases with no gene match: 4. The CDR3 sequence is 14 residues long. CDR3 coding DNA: TGTGCCAGCAGCTTAGTGACAGGGTGGACTGAAGCTTTCTTT. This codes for CASSLVTGWTEAFF.

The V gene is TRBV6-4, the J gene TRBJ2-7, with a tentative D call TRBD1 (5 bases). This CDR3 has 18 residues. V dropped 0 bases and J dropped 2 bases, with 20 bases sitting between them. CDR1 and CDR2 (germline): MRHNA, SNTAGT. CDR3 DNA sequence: TGTGCCAGCAGTGACTCTCGGCAGGGCTACGCCGAAGCCTACGAGCAGTACTTC. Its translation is CASSDSRQGYAEAYEQYF.

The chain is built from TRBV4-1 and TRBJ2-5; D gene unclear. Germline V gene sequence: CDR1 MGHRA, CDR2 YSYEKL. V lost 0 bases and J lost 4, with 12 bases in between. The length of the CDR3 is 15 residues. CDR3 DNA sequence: TGCGCCAGCAGCCAAGATATACTCCGAGGAGAGACCCAGTACTTC. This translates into CASSQDILRGETQYF.

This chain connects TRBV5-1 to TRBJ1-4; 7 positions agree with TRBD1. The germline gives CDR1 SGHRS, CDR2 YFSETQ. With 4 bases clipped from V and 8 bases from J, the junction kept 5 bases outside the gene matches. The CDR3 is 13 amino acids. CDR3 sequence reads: CASSRDRSEKLFF. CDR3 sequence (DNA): TGCGCCAGCAGCCGGGACAGATCCGAAAAACTGTTTTTT.

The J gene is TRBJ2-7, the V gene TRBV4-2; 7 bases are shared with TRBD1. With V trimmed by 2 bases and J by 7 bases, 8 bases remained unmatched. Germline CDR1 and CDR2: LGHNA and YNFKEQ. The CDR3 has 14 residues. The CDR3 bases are TGTGCCAGCAGCCAACCGGGACAGCCGGCTGAGCAGTACTTC. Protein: CASSQPGQPAEQYF.